The present entry profiles one T cell receptor (beta chain) with its context. TCRdb's table, derived via immunoSEQ multiplex PCR, lists solely in-frame clones and lacks some. The sample includes approximately 65,000 clones, approximately 90% of them seen just once. These data are taken from a study of OX40 agonist ivuxolimab in advanced cancers. Study-wide background: Treatment of patients was with ivuxolimab, an agonistic anti-OX40 (CD134) antibody. At doses from 0.01 to 10 mg/kg, patients were given intravenous ivuxolimab every 2 weeks. Three patients, one with hepatocellular carcinoma and two with cutaneous melanoma, responded partially.

The CDR3 extends over 16 amino acids. Trimming cost V 3 bases and J 5 bases; bases outside gene matches: 12. From germline, CDR1 is SGHRS and CDR2 YFSETQ. On cycle 4 day 1 and cycle 7 day 1, as well as at baseline, blood was sampled. This TCR came from an adult with an advanced solid tumor such as melanoma, head and neck, liver or kidney cancer. The sequencing used CD4+ or CD8+ T cells sorted from blood, collected in a trial of the OX40 agonist ivuxolimab. This sequence joins TRBV5-1 and TRBJ1-1, with 8 positions matching TRBD1. The CDR3 loop reads CASSSGDRRFRTEAFF. Here the CDR3 DNA reads TGCGCCAGCAGCTCCGGGGACAGGCGGTTTAGGACTGAAGCTTTCTTT.